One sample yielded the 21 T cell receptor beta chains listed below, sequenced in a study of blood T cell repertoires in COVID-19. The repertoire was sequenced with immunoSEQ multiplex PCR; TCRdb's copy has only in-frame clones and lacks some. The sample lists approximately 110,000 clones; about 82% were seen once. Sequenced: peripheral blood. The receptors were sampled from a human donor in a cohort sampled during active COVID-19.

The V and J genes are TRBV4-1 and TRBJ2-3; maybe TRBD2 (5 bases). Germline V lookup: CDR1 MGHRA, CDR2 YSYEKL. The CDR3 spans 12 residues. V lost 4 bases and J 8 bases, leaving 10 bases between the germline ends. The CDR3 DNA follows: TGCGCCAGCAGCCGAACCGCGGGTACGCAGTATTTT. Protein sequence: CASSRTAGTQYF.

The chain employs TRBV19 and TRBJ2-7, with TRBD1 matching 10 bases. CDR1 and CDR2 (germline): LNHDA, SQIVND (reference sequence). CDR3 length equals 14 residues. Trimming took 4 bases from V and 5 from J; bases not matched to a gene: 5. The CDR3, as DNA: TGTGCCAGTAGTAGGGACAGGGGCCTTGACGAGCAGTACTTC. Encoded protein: CASSRDRGLDEQYF.

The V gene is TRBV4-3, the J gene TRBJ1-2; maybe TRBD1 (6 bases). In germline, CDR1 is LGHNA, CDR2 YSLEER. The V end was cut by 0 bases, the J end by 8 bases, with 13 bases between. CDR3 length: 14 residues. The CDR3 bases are TGCGCCAGCAGCCAAGATCCCGGGGGGCGAGGCTACACCTTC. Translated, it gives CASSQDPGGRGYTF.

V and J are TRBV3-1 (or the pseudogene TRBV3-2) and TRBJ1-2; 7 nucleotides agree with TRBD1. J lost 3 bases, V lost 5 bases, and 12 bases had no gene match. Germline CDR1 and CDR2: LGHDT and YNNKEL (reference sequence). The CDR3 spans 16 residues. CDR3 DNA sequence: TGTGCCAGCAGCTCCGACAGGGAATCGGTATACTATGGCTACACCTTC. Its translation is CASSSDRESVYYGYTF.

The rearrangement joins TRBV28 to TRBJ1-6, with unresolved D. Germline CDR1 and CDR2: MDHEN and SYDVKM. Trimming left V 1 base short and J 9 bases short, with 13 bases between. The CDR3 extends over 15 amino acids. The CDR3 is CASSLSGVDTSPLHF. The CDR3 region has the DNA TGTGCCAGCAGTTTATCCGGGGTGGATACTTCACCCCTCCACTTT.

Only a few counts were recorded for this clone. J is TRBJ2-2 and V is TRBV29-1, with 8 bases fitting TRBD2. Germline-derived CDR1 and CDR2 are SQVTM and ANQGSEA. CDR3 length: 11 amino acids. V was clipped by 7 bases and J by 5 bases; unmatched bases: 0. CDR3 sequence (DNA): TGCAGCGGCGGGGGGACCGGGGAGCTGTTTTTT. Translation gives CSGGGTGELFF.

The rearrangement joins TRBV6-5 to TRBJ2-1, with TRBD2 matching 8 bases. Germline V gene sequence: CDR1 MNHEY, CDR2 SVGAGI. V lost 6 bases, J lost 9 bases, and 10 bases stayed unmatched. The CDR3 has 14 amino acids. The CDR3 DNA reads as TGTGCCAGCAGGTGGGACGGGGGGGCGAGTGAGCAGTTCTTC. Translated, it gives CASRWDGGASEQFF.

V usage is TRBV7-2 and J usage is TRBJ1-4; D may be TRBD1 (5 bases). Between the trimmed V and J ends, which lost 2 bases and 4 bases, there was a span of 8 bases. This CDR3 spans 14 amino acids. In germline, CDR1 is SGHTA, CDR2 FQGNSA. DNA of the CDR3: TGTGCCAGCAGCTTATACGGGGGTAATGAAAAACTGTTTTTT. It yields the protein CASSLYGGNEKLFF.

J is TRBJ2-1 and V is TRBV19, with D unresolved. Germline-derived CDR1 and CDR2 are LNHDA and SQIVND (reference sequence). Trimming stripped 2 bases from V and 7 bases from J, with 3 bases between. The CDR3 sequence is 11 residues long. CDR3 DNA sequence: TGTGCCAGTAGTATATTAAATGAGCAGTTCTTC. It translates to CASSILNEQFF.

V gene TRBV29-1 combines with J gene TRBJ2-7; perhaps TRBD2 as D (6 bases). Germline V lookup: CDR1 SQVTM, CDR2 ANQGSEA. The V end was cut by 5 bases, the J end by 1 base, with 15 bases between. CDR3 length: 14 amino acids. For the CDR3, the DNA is TGCAGCGTTCTGTTATCGCGGGGATCCTACGAGCAGTACTTC. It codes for CSVLLSRGSYEQYF.

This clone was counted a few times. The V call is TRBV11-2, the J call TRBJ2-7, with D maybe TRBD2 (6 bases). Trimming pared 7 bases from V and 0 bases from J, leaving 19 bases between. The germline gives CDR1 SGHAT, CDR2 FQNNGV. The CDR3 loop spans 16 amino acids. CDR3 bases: TGTGCCAGCACCGACCCGTGGGGTAGCGGCTCCTACGAGCAGTACTTC. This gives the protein CASTDPWGSGSYEQYF.

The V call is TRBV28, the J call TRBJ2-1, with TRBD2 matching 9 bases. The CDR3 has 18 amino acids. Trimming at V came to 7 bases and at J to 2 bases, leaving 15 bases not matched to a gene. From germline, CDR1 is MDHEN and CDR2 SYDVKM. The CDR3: CASIPGLAQWRPYNEQFF. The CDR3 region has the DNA TGTGCCAGCATCCCGGGACTAGCACAATGGCGACCCTACAATGAGCAGTTCTTC.

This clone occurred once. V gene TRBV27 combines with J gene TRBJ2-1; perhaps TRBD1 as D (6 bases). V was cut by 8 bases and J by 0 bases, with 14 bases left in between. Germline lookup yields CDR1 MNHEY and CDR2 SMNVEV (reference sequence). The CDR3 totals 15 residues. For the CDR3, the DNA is TGTGCCAGCGGGCCAGACAGGCCCTCCTACAATGAGCAGTTCTTC. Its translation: CASGPDRPSYNEQFF.

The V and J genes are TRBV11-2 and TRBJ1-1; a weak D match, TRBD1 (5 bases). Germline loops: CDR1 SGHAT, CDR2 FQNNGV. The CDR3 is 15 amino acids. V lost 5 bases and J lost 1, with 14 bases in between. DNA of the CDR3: TGTGCCAGCAGCGTCCTGGAGGGGCCGAACACTGAAGCTTTCTTT. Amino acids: CASSVLEGPNTEAFF.

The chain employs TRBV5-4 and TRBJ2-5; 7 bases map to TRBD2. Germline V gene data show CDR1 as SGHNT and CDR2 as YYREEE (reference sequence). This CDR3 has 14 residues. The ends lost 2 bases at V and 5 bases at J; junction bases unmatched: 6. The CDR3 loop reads CASSLASGRETQYF. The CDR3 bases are TGTGCCAGCAGCTTAGCTAGCGGTCGGGAGACCCAGTACTTC.

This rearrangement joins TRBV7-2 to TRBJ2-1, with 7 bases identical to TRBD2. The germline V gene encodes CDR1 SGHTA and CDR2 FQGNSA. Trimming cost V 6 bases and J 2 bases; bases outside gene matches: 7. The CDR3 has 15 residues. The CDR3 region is CASRASGGTYNEQFF. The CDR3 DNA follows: TGTGCCAGCAGGGCTAGCGGTGGCACCTACAATGAGCAGTTCTTC.

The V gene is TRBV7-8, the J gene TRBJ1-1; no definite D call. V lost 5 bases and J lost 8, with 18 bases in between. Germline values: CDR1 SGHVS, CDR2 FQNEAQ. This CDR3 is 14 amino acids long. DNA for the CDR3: TGTGCCAGCAGCGTAAAGATCCGCTCAGAAGAAGCTTTCTTT. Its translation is CASSVKIRSEEAFF.

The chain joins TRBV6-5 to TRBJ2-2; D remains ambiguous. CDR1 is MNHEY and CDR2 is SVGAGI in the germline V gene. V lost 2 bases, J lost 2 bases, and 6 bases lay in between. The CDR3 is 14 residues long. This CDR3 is CASSYAANTGELFF. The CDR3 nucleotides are TGTGCCAGCAGTTACGCGGCAAACACCGGGGAGCTGTTTTTT.

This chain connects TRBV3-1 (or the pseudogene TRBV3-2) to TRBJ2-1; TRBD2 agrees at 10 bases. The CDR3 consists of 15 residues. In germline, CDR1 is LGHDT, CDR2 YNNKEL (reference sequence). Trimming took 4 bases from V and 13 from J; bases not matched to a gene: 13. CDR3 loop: CASSPLTSGTLEQFF. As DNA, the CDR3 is TGTGCCAGCAGCCCCCTAACTAGCGGGACATTAGAACAGTTCTTC.

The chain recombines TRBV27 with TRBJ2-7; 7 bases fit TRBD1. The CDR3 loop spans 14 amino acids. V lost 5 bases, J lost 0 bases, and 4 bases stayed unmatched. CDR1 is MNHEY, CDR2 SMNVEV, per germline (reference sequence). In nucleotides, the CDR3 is TGTGCCAGCAGTCCTTCAGGGGGCTCCTACGAGCAGTACTTC. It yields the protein CASSPSGGSYEQYF.

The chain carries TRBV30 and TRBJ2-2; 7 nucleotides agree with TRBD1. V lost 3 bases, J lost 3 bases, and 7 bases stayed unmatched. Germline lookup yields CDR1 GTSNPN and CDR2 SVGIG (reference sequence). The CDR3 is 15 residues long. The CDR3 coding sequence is TGTGCCTGGAGAGCCACCGACAGGGACACCGGGGAGCTGTTTTTT. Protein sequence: CAWRATDRDTGELFF.